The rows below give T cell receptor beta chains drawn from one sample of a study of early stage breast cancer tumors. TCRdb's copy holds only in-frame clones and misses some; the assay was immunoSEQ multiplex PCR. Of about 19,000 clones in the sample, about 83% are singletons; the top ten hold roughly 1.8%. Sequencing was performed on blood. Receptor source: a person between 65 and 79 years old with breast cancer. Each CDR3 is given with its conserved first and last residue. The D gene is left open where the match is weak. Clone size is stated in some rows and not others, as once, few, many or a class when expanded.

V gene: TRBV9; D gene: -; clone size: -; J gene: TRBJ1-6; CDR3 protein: CASSVEGWGVGNSPLHF; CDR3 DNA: TGTGCCAGCAGCGTGGAGGGCTGGGGAGTAGGGAATTCACCCCTCCACTTT
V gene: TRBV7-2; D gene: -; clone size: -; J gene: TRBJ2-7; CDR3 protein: CASSLGRLQGGYEQYF; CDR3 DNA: TGTGCCAGCAGCTTAGGGAGATTACAGGGTGGGTACGAGCAGTACTTC
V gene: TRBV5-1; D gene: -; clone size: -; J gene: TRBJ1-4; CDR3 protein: CASSYAPQGEKLFF; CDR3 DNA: TGCGCCAGCAGCTACGCCCCCCAGGGCGAAAAACTGTTTTTT
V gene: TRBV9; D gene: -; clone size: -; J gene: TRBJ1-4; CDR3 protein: CASSVGGAGNEKLFF; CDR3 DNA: TGTGCCAGCAGCGTGGGCGGCGCGGGTAATGAAAAACTGTTTTTT
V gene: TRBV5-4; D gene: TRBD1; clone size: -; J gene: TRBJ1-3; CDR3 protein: CASSSLQGGNTIYF; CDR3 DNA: TGTGCCAGCAGCTCCCTACAGGGGGGAAACACCATATATTTT
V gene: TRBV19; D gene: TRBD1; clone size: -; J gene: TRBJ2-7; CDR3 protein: CASSLRQGAYEQYF; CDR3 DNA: TGTGCCAGTAGTTTACGACAGGGGGCCTACGAGCAGTACTTC
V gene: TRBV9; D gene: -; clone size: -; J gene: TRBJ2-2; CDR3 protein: CASSVTLMGPGELFF; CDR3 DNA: TGTGCCAGCAGCGTAACCCTCATGGGGCCCGGGGAGCTGTTTTTT
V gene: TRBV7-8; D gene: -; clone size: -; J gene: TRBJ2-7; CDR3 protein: CASSHGQLPPYEQYF; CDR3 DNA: TGTGCCAGCAGCCACGGACAGCTACCCCCCTACGAGCAGTACTTC
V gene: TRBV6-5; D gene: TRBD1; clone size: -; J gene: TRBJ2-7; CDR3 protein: CASSATGQGRYEQYF; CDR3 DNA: TGTGCCAGCAGTGCCACGGGACAGGGGCGCTACGAGCAGTACTTC
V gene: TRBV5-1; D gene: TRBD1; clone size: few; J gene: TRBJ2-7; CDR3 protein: CASSAMTGGYEQYF; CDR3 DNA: TGCGCCAGCAGCGCGATGACAGGGGGGTACGAGCAGTACTTC
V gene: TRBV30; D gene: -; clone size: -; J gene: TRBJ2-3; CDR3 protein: CAWSPGVIAGTDTQYF; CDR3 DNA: TGTGCCTGGAGTCCGGGGGTGATAGCTGGAACAGATACGCAGTATTTT
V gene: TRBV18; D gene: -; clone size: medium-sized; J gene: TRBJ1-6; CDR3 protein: CASSPLPQGYNSPLHF; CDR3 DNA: TGTGCCAGCTCACCTTTACCTCAGGGGTATAATTCACCCCTCCACTTT
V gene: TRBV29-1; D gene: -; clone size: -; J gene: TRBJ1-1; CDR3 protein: CSVAQRWTEAFF; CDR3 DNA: TGCAGCGTCGCTCAACGGTGGACTGAAGCTTTCTTT
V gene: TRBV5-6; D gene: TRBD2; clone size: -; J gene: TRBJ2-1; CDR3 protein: CASSKGLADGEFF; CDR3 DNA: TGTGCCAGCTCTAAGGGACTAGCTGACGGGGAGTTCTTC
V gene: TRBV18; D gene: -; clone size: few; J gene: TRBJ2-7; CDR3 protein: CASSPLPRDEQYF; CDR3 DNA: TGTGCCAGCTCACCACTCCCCCGGGACGAGCAGTACTTC
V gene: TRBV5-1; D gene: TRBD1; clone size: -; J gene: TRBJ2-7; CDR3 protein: CASSLPGQGNYEQYF; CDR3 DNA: TGCGCCAGCAGCTTGCCCGGACAGGGTAACTACGAGCAGTACTTC
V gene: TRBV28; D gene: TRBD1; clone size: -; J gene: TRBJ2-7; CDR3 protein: CASSHTGTGSYEQYF; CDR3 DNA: TGTGCCAGCAGCCACACCGGGACAGGATCCTACGAGCAGTACTTC
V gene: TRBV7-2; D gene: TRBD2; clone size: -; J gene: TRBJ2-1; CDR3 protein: CASSLGLAGGLNEQFF; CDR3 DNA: TGTGCCAGCAGCTTAGGCCTAGCGGGGGGGCTTAATGAGCAGTTCTTC
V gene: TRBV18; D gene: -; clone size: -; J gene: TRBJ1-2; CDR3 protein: CASSSTANYGYTF; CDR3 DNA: TGTGCCAGCTCATCTACAGCTAACTATGGCTACACCTTC
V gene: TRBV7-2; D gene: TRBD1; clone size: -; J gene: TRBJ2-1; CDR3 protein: CASSLPGTGGSDEQFF; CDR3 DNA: TGTGCCAGCAGCTTACCCGGGACAGGGGGCTCCGATGAGCAGTTCTTC
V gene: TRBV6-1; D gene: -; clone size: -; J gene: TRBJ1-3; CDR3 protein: CASKQGSGNTIYF; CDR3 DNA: TGTGCCAGCAAACAGGGATCTGGAAACACCATATATTTT
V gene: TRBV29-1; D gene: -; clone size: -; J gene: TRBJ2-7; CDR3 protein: CSVEDTSSSYEQYF; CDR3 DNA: TGCAGCGTTGAGGACACTAGCAGCTCCTACGAGCAGTACTTC
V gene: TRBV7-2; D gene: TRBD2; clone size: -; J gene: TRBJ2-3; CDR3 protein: CASSFSGGGDTQYF; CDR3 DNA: TGTGCCAGCAGCTTTAGCGGGGGGGGAGATACGCAGTATTTT
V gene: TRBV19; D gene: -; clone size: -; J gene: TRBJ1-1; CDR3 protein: CASSNGGRTEAFF; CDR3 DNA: TGTGCCAGTAGTAACGGGGGGCGGACTGAAGCTTTCTTT
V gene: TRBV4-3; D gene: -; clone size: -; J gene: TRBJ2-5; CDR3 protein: CASSHSQGPGETQYF; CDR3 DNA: TGCGCCAGCAGCCACTCCCAGGGGCCAGGAGAGACCCAGTACTTC
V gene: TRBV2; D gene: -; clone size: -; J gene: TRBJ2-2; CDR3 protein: CASSSRANTGELFF; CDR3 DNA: TGTGCCAGCAGTTCGAGAGCAAACACCGGGGAGCTGTTTTTT
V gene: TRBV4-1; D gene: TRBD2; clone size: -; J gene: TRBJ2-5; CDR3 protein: CASSQDGTSVRKTQYF; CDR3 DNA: TGCGCCAGCAGCCAAGACGGGACTAGCGTTAGAAAGACCCAGTACTTC
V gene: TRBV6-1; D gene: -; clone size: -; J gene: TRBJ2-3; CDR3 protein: CASSPIQGTDTQYF; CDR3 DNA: TGTGCCAGCAGTCCTATACAGGGCACAGATACGCAGTATTTT
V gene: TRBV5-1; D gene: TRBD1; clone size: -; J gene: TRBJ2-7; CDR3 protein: CASSLWYPGQGRSYEQYF; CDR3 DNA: TGCGCCAGCAGCTTGTGGTACCCGGGACAGGGGAGATCCTACGAGCAGTACTTC
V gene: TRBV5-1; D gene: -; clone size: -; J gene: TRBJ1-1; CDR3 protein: CASREGGSNTEAFF; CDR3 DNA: TGCGCCAGCAGAGAGGGCGGATCGAACACTGAAGCTTTCTTT